This TCR beta chain was recorded in a study of blood T cell repertoires in COVID-19. Study details: Both acute and convalescent COVID-19 samples were obtained from the United States, Italy and Spain. From T cells, B-cell-depleted T cells, or PBMCs came the material, which was cDNA or gDNA.

Cohort assignment relied on participant-reported clinical history. Among Cohort 3 donors, those recovered had two negative PCRs, clearance, or symptom resolution. CDR1 and CDR2 (germline): ENHRY, SYGVKD. This CDR3 region has 15 residues. Trimming removed 0 bases from V and 5 bases from J, with 13 bases in between. Libraries were prepared by immunoSEQ multiplex PCR; TCRdb keeps only in-frame clonotypes and omits some of them. The sample holds 400,000 to 450,000 clones, approximately 90% seen once. This sequence joins TRBV10-3 and TRBJ1-1; possible D gene TRBD1, 5 bases. Sequencing input: PBMCs or T cells enriched from blood (not recorded which). This clonotype originated in a young man who had recovered from COVID-19. The CDR3 loop reads CAISESSGKGTEAFF. The CDR3 nucleotides are TGTGCCATCAGTGAGTCATCCGGAAAGGGGACTGAAGCTTTCTTT.